This TCR beta chain is from a study of cytomegalovirus exposure and HLA in healthy donors. Study outcomes and limitations: Reports described diagnosis of cytomegalovirus status by the classifier as highly specific and sensitive. Indistinguishable V segments, including TRBV6-2 and TRBV6-3, were excluded.

Primers: 60 Vbeta forward and 13 Jbeta reverse. TCRdb keeps only in-frame clones here, not all; method: immunoSEQ multiplex PCR. The sample lists about 130,000 clones, over 9.5% occurring once. This clone has only a few counts. Its antigen is not known. CDR3 length equals 14 residues. Trimming cost V 3 bases and J 8 bases; bases outside gene matches: 5. Germline assignment: CDR1 WSHSY and CDR2 SAAADI. Sequencing was carried out using PBMCs. This TCR was sampled from a woman between 18 and 30 years old in good health and CMV-seropositive. The chain links TRBV10-2 to TRBJ2-1; TRBD2 matches at 9 bases. The CDR3 is CASSDLAGVDEQFF. The CDR3 bases are TGCGCCAGCAGTGACTTAGCGGGAGTGGATGAGCAGTTCTTC.